Presented here are 15 T cell receptor beta chains from one specimen sequenced in a study of cytomegalovirus exposure and HLA in healthy donors. The PCR was carried out with 60 Vbeta primers and 13 Jbeta primers. The data were produced by immunoSEQ multiplex PCR, yet TCRdb's version contains in-frame clones alone and is incomplete. Altogether 85,000 to 110,000 clones are present, roughly 80% being singletons, with the ten largest covering about 4.1%. Sequencing input: PBMCs. All receptors derive from a man aged 50-60 years in good health and CMV-seropositive.

J is TRBJ1-6 and V is TRBV5-1; TRBD1 agrees at 7 bases. Per germline, CDR1 SGHRS and CDR2 YFSETQ. The V segment lost 4 bases and the J segment 4 bases; nucleotides outside the gene matches: 8. This CDR3 has 16 residues. The chain's CDR3 is CASSHGTAVYNSPLHF. CDR3 nucleotides: TGCGCCAGCAGCCACGGGACAGCCGTTTATAATTCACCCCTCCACTTT. Variable domain in full (rest from reference TRBV5-1 and TRBJ1-6): KAGVTQTPRYLIKTRGQQVTLSCSPISGHRSVSWYQQTPGQGLQFLFEYFSETQRNKGNFPGRFSGRQFSNSRSEMNVSTLELGDSALYLCASSHGTAVYNSPLHFGNGTRLTVT.

This clone was seen more than once but under ten times. The rearrangement links TRBV7-3 to TRBJ2-7, with TRBD2 as a possible D gene (5 bases). The ends were cut back, 8 bases at V and 2 bases at J, with 16 bases in the middle. Germline assignment: CDR1 SGHTA and CDR2 FQGTGA. This CDR3 is 14 amino acids long. This CDR3 reads CASSPAAGPYEQYF. As DNA, the CDR3 is TGTGCCAGCTCTCCGGCGGCGGGCCCCTACGAGCAGTACTTC.

This clone was recorded only once. The genes are TRBV10-2 and TRBJ1-1, with 7 bases identical to TRBD1. This CDR3 has 14 residues. V trimming: 2 bases; J trimming: 6 bases; junction bases outside the gene matches: 6. CDR1 and CDR2 from the germline V gene are WSHSY and SAAADI. The CDR3 bases are TGCGCCAGCAGTGAGAAGGGGGCTTGGGCTGAAGCTTTCTTT. Translating gives CASSEKGAWAEAFF.

This clone was found a few times. V is TRBV4-2 and J is TRBJ2-5; TRBD2 agrees at 11 bases. The CDR3 extends over 17 amino acids. Germline V gene sequence: CDR1 LGHNA, CDR2 YNFKEQ. V gave up 1 base and J gave up 2 bases; unmatched junction bases: 6. The CDR3 DNA follows: TGTGCCAGCAGCCAAGCTACTAGCGGGAGTGGTCAAGAGACCCAGTACTTC. It specifies CASSQATSGSGQETQYF.

V is TRBV30 and J is TRBJ2-6, with D uncertain. The germline CDR1 and CDR2 sequences are GTSNPN and SVGIG (reference sequence). The CDR3 has 14 amino acids. The V end lost 0 bases, the J end lost 2 bases, and 5 bases lay between the germline ends. Here the CDR3 reads CAWSVLAGANVLTF. The CDR3 DNA is TGTGCCTGGAGTGTACTGGCTGGGGCCAACGTCCTGACTTTC.

This chain links TRBV27 with TRBJ2-7; 14 bases map to TRBD2. Germline-derived CDR1 and CDR2 are MNHEY and SMNVEV (reference sequence). This CDR3 region has 16 residues. V trimming: 8 bases; J trimming: 4 bases; junction bases outside the gene matches: 10. DNA of the CDR3: TGTGCCAGCCAAGACCCGGGACTAGCGGGAGTATACGAGCAGTACTTC. It translates to CASQDPGLAGVYEQYF.

The V gene is TRBV7-2, the J gene TRBJ2-5; the D gene is possibly TRBD1 (6 bases). The CDR3 runs 15 residues. Germline CDR1 SGHTA, CDR2 FQGNSA. Trimming removed 3 bases from V and 5 bases from J, with 16 bases in between. DNA for the CDR3: TGTGCCAGCAGCTTCAGGAGAGGGGGAGACGAGACCCAGTACTTC. It encodes CASSFRRGGDETQYF. Looking up the rest from reference TRBV7-2 and TRBJ2-5 gives the full variable domain: GAGVSQSPSNKVTEKGKDVELRCDPISGHTALYWYRQSLGQGLEFLIYFQGNSAPDKSGLPSDRFSAERTGGSVSTLTIQRTQQEDSAVYLCASSFRRGGDETQYFGPGTRLLVL.

The chain recombines TRBV28 with TRBJ2-3; 11 bases fit TRBD2. V dropped 7 bases and J dropped 4; count of bases not matched to a gene: 10. The CDR3 has 16 amino acids. CDR1 is MDHEN, CDR2 SYDVKM, per germline. The CDR3 protein is CASNPHTSGSADTQYF. CDR3 sequence (DNA): TGTGCCAGCAACCCCCATACTAGCGGGAGCGCAGATACGCAGTATTTT.

The chain combines TRBV7-2 with TRBJ2-1; D not resolved. Germline CDR1 reads SGHTA; CDR2 reads FQGNSA. This CDR3 comprises 13 residues. Trimming shortened V by 4 bases and J by 12 bases, and 16 bases separated the two germline ends. CDR3 in amino acids: CASSSPQAAGQFF. For the CDR3, the DNA is TGTGCCAGCAGCTCACCTCAGGCAGCCGGGCAGTTCTTC.

The V call is TRBV5-1, the J call TRBJ2-2; TRBD2 agrees at 7 bases. This CDR3 has 18 residues. Germline loops: CDR1 SGHRS, CDR2 YFSETQ. V gave up 0 bases and J gave up 4 bases; unmatched junction bases: 12. Written as DNA, the CDR3 is TGCGCCAGCAGCTTGGTTCTAGCGGATGAGGCGAGCACCGGGGAGCTGTTTTTT. Translating gives CASSLVLADEASTGELFF.

The chain employs TRBV7-9 and TRBJ1-2; unclear D gene. V was shortened by 3 bases and J by 5 bases, with 13 bases between the two germline ends. The germline V gene encodes CDR1 SEHNR and CDR2 FQNEAQ (reference sequence). This CDR3 comprises 14 residues. CDR3 residues: CASSFPGKNYGYTF. In DNA, the CDR3 is TGTGCCAGCAGCTTCCCGGGTAAAAATTATGGCTACACCTTC.

This rearrangement joins TRBV27 to TRBJ1-2, with 8 bases aligning to TRBD1. This CDR3 is 16 amino acids long. Germline-derived CDR1 and CDR2 are MNHEY and SMNVEV (reference sequence). V lost 6 bases and J lost 1; bases outside the gene matches: 10. The CDR3: CASRKDRALGNYGYTF. The CDR3, as DNA: TGTGCCAGCAGGAAGGACAGGGCCCTCGGTAACTATGGCTACACCTTC.

This chain uses TRBV18 with TRBJ1-2; D might be TRBD1 (6 bases). V was cut by 2 bases and J by 6 bases, with 22 bases left in between. This CDR3 spans 17 amino acids. From germline, CDR1 is KGHSH and CDR2 LQKENI. The CDR3 nucleotides read TGTGCCAGCTCACCATACACCGTGGGGGCTAGCCCTCATGGCTACACCTTC. Amino acids: CASSPYTVGASPHGYTF.

This rearrangement joins TRBV5-1 to TRBJ2-1; tentatively, D is TRBD2 (5 bases). V lost 0 bases and J lost 0, with 10 bases in between. The CDR3 runs 16 residues. CDR1 SGHRS and CDR2 YFSETQ come from the germline V gene. The CDR3: CASSLDSGYSYNEQFF. DNA for the CDR3: TGCGCCAGCAGCTTGGATTCGGGGTACTCCTACAATGAGCAGTTCTTC.

The chain links TRBV27 to TRBJ2-7, with a possible D match to TRBD2 (6 bases). The ends were cut back, 5 bases at V and 4 bases at J, with 18 bases in the middle. The CDR3 sequence is 15 residues long. Germline V gives CDR1 MNHEY, CDR2 SMNVEV (reference sequence). The CDR3 region is CASSPRAGTEYEQYF. CDR3 bases: TGTGCCAGCAGTCCCAGAGCCGGGACTGAGTACGAGCAGTACTTC.